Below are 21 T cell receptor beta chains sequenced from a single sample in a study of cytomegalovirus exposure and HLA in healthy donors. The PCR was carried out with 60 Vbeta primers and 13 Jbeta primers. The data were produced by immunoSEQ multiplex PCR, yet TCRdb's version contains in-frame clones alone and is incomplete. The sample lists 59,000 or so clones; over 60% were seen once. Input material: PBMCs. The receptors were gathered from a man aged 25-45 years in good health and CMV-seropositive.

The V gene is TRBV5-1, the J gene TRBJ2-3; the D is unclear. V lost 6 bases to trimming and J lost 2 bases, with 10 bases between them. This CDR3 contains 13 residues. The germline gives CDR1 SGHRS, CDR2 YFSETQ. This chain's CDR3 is CASKARYTDTQYF. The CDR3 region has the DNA TGCGCCAGCAAAGCCAGGTACACAGATACGCAGTATTTT.

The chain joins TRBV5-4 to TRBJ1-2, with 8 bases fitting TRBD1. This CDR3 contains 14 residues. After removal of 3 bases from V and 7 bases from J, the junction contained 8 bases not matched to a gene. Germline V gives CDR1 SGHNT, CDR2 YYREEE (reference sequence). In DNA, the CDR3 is TGTGCCAGCAGCTCGGTAGACAGGGGCAGTGGCTACACCTTC. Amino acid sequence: CASSSVDRGSGYTF.

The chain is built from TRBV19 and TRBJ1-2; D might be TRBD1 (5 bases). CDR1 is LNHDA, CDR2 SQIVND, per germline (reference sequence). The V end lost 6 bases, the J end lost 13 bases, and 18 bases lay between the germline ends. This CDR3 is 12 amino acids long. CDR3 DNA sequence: TGTGCCAGTAGATCTATGGGGGGAACGGGCACCTTC. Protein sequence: CASRSMGGTGTF.

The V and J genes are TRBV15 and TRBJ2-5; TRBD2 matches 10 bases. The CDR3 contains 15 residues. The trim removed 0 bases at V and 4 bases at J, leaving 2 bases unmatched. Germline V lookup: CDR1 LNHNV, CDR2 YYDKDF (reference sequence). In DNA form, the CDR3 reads TGTGCCACCAGCAGAGAACTAGCGGGGATAGAGACCCAGTACTTC. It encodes CATSRELAGIETQYF.

The CDR3 DNA is TGCGCCAGCAGTTTGACAGGGGACAACAATCAGCCCCAGCATTTT. Translated: CASSLTGDNNQPQHF. The chain recombines TRBV5-1 with TRBJ1-5; 8 positions match TRBD1. This CDR3 is built from 15 residues. CDR1 SGHRS and CDR2 YFSETQ come from the germline V gene. V lost 5 bases to trimming and J lost 3 bases; unmatched junction nucleotides: 7.

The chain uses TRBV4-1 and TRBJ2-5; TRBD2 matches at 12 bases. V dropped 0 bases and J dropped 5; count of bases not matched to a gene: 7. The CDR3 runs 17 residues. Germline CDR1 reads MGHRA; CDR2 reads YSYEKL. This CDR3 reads CASSQENLAGGEETQYF. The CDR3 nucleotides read TGCGCCAGCAGCCAAGAGAATCTAGCGGGGGGGGAGGAGACCCAGTACTTC.

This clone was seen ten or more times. CDR3 sequence: CASTVWGGTEAFF. DNA for the CDR3: TGTGCCAGCACCGTTTGGGGGGGAACTGAAGCTTTCTTT. This chain connects TRBV18 to TRBJ1-1; weak D call: TRBD1 (5 bases). Trimming took 8 bases from V and 5 from J, leaving 15 bases between them. Germline V gives CDR1 KGHSH, CDR2 LQKENI. The CDR3 is made up of 13 amino acids. Combining the CDR3 with reference TRBV18 and TRBJ1-1 gives the whole variable domain NAGVMQNPRHLVRRRGQEARLRCSPMKGHSHVYWYRQLPEEGLKFMVYLQKENIIDESGMPKERFSAEFPKEGPSILRIQQVVRGDSAAYFCASTVWGGTEAFFGQGTRLTVV.

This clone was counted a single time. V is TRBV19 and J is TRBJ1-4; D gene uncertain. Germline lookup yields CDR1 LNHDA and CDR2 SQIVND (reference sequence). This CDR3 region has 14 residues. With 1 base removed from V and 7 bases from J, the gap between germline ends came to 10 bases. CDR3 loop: CASSIGMRAEKLFF. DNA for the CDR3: TGTGCCAGTAGTATAGGAATGAGGGCTGAAAAACTGTTTTTT.

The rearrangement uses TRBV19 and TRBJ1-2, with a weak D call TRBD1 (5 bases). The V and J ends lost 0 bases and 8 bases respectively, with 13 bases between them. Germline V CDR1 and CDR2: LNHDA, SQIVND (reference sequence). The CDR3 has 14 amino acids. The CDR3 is CASSIDGWGGGYTF. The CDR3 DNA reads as TGTGCCAGTAGTATAGACGGGTGGGGCGGCGGCTACACCTTC.

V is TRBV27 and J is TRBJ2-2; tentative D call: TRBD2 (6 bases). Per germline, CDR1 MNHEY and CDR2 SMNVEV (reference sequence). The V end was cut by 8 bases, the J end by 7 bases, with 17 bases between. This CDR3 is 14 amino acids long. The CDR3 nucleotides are TGTGCCAGCCAAGAAGGTCTGGGGGGCGGGGAGCTGTTTTTT. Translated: CASQEGLGGGELFF.

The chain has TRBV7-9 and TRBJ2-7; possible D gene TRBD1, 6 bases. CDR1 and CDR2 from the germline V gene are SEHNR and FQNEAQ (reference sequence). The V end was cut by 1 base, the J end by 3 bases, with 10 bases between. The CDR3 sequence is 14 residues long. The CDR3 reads CASSLGVGGYEQYF. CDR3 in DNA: TGTGCCAGCAGCTTAGGCGTAGGGGGCTACGAGCAGTACTTC.

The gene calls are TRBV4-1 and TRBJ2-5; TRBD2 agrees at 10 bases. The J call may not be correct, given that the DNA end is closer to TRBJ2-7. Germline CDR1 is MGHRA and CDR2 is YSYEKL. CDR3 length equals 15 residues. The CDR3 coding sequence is TGCGCCAGCAGCCCGGGACTAGCGAGTGCCTACGAGCAGTACTTC. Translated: CASSPGLASAYEQYF.

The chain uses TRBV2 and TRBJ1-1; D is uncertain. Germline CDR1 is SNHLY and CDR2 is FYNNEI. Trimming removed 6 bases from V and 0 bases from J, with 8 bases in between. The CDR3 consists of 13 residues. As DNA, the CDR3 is TGTGCCAGCAGGGCTACAGTGAACACTGAAGCTTTCTTT. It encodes CASRATVNTEAFF.

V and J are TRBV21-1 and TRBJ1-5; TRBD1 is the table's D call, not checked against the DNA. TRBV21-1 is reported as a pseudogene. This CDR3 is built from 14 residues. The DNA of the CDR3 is TGTGCCAGCAGCACCAGGGGGCCGAATCAGCCCCAGCATTTT. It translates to CASSTRGPNQPQHF.

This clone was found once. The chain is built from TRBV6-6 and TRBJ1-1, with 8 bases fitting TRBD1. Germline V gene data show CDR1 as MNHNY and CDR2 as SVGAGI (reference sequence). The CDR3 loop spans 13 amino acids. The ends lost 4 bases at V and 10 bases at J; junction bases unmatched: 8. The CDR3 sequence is CASSSRDRSAAFF. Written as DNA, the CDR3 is TGTGCCAGCAGTTCAAGGGACAGGTCTGCAGCTTTCTTT.

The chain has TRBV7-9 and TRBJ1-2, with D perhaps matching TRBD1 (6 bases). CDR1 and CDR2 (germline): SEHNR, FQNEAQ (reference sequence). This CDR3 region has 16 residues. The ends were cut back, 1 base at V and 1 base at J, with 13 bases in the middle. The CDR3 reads CASSLEGTNLNYGYTF. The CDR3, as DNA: TGTGCCAGCAGCTTAGAAGGGACAAACCTTAACTATGGCTACACCTTC.

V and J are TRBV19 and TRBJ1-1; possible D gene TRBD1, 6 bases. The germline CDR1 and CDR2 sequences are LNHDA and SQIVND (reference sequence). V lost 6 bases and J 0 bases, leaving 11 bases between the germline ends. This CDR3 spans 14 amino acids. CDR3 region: CASSSGEMNTEAFF. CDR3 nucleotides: TGTGCCAGTAGCTCAGGGGAGATGAACACTGAAGCTTTCTTT.

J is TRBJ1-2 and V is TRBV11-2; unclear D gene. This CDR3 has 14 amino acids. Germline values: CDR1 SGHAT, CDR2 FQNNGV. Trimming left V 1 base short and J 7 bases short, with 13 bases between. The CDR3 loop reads CASSLGAAMGGYTF. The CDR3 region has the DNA TGTGCCAGCAGCTTAGGGGCCGCGATGGGTGGCTACACCTTC.

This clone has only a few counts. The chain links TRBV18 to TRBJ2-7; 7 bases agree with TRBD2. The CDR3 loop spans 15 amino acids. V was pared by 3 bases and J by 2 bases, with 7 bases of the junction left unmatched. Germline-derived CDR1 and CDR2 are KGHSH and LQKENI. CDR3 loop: CASSPPGTTAYEQYF. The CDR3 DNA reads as TGTGCCAGCTCACCCCCAGGGACTACAGCCTACGAGCAGTACTTC.

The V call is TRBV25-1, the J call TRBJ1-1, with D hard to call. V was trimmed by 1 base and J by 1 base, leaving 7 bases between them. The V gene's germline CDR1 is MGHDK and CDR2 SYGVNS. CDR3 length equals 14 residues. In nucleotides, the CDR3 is TGTGCCAGCAGTGAATCAAACAGGAACACTGAAGCTTTCTTT. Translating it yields CASSESNRNTEAFF.

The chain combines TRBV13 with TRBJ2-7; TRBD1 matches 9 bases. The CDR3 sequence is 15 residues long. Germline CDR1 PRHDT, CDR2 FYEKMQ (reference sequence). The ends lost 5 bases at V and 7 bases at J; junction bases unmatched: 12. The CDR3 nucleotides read TGTGCCAGCAGCGTCCAGCCCGGGACAGGGAGGGAGCAGTACTTC. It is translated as CASSVQPGTGREQYF.